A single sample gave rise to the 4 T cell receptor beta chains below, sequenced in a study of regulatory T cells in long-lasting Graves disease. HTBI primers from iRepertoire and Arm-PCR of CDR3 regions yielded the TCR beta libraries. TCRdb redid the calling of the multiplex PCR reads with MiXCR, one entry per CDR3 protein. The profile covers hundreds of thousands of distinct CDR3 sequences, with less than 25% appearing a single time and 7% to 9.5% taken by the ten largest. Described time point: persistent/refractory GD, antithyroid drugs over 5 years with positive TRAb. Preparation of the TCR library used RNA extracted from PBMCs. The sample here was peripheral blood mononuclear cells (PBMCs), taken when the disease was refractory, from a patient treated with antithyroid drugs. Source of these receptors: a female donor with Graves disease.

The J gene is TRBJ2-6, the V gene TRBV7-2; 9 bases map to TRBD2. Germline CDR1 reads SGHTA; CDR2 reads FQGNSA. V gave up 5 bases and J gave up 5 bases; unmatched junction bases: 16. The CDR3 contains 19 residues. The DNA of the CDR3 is TGTGCCAGCAGCCGCTTAGGGACTTCTAGCGGGAACTGGGCCAACGTCCTGACTTTC. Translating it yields CASSRLGTSSGNWANVLTF. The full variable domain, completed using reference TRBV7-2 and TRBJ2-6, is GAGVSQSPSNKVTEKGKDVELRCDPISGHTALYWYRQSLGQGLEFLIYFQGNSAPDKSGLPSDRFSAERTGGSVSTLTIQRTQQEDSAVYLCASSRLGTSSGNWANVLTFGAGSRLTVL.

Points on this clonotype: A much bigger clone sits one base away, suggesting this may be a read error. CDR3 region: CASSCSGAEETQYF. CDR3 in DNA: TGTGCCAGCAGTTGCTCGGGGGCTGAAGAGACCCAGTACTTC. This chain links TRBV6-5 with TRBJ2-5; D could derive from TRBD1 or TRBD2 (6 bases each). This CDR3 is 14 amino acids long. Germline CDR1 reads MNHEY; CDR2 reads SVGAGI. With 4 bases removed from V and 3 bases from J, the gap between germline ends came to 12 bases.

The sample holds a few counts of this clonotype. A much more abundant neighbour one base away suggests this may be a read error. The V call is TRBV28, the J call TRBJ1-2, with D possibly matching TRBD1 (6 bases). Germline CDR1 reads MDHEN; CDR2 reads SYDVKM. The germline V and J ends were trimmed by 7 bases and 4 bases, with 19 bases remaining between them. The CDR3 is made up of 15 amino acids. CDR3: CASNFNRAPSYGYTF. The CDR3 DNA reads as TGTGCCAGCAATTTTAACAGGGCCCCTTCCTATGGCTACACCTTC.

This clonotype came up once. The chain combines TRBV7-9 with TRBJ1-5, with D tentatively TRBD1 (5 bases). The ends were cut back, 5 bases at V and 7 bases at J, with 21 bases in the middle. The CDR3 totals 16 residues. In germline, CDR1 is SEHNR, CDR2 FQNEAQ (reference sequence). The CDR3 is CASSQDLAGWNQPQHF. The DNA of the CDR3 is TGTGCCAGCAGCCAAGATCTCGCAGGGTGGAACCAGCCCCAGCATTTT.